One sample yielded the 20 T cell receptor beta chains listed below, sequenced in a study of blood T cell repertoires in COVID-19. Clones were sequenced by immunoSEQ multiplex PCR, and TCRdb holds only the in-frame ones, with some missing. Here the sample spans roughly 230,000 clones, approximately 86% being singletons. Sequencing was performed on peripheral blood. Receptor source: an elderly woman with acute or convalescent COVID-19.

V and J are TRBV20-1 and TRBJ1-4; D remains unclear. CDR1 is DFQATT and CDR2 is SNEGSKA in the germline V gene (reference sequence). Trimming shortened V by 3 bases and J by 15 bases, and 8 bases separated the two germline ends. CDR3 length: 9 residues. CDR3 DNA: TGCAGTGCTAGCCCCCTAATGTTTTTT. Residues: CSASPLMFF.

The genes are TRBV27 and TRBJ2-7, with a tentative D call TRBD1 (5 bases). The CDR3 consists of 14 residues. Germline values: CDR1 MNHEY, CDR2 SMNVEV (reference sequence). V gave up 4 bases and J gave up 5 bases, with 15 bases separating them. The CDR3 sequence is CASSSQTVRDEQYF. CDR3 coding DNA: TGTGCCAGCAGTTCGCAGACGGTCAGGGACGAGCAGTACTTC.

The CDR3, as DNA: TGTGCTAGTGGTCTCCGGGGAGGGGACATTTATGGCTACACCTTC. This gives the protein CASGLRGGDIYGYTF. V usage is TRBV12-5 and J usage is TRBJ1-2; D perhaps matches TRBD1 (6 bases). CDR3 length: 15 residues. Trimming took off 5 bases at V and 5 bases at J, with 18 bases between the two ends. Germline-derived CDR1 and CDR2 are LGHNT and FRNRAP.

The V gene is TRBV27, the J gene TRBJ1-1; possible D gene TRBD1, 6 bases. V dropped 6 bases and J dropped 1 base, with 12 bases sitting between them. This CDR3 has 14 residues. Germline CDR1 reads MNHEY; CDR2 reads SMNVEV (reference sequence). The CDR3 here is CASSLSRGNTEAFF. CDR3 nucleotides: TGTGCCAGCAGCCTAAGCAGGGGGAACACTGAAGCTTTCTTT.

The gene calls are TRBV28 and TRBJ2-3; no clear D. Germline CDR1 and CDR2: MDHEN and SYDVKM. V was shortened by 5 bases and J by 4 bases, with 10 bases between the two germline ends. The CDR3 contains 13 residues. CDR3: CASSLKHPDTQYF. In DNA, the CDR3 is TGTGCCAGCAGTCTGAAACACCCAGATACGCAGTATTTT. Based on the CDR3 plus reference TRBV28 and TRBJ2-3, the full variable domain is DVKVTQSSRYLVKRTGEKVFLECVQDMDHENMFWYRQDPGLGLRLIYFSYDVKMKEKGDIPEGYSVSREKKERFSLILESASTNQTSMYLCASSLKHPDTQYFGPGTRLTVL.

This sequence joins TRBV19 and TRBJ1-2; D gene uncertain. There are 16 residues in the CDR3. Germline V gene sequence: CDR1 LNHDA, CDR2 SQIVND (reference sequence). Trimming stripped 3 bases from V and 5 bases from J, with 19 bases between. CDR3 DNA: TGTGCCAGTAGTATTGAGGCCCGGGGAGTGTGGTATGGCTACACCTTC. Residues: CASSIEARGVWYGYTF.

This chain connects TRBV28 to TRBJ1-2; 7 nucleotides agree with TRBD1. Germline V lookup: CDR1 MDHEN, CDR2 SYDVKM. The CDR3 totals 15 residues. V lost 4 bases, J lost 7 bases, and 12 bases stayed unmatched. CDR3 sequence (DNA): TGTGCCAGCAGTTCCCTTTCGACAGGGTCCCCTGGCTACACCTTC. This gives the protein CASSSLSTGSPGYTF.

The chain joins TRBV2 to TRBJ2-1; D may be TRBD2 (6 bases). The V and J ends lost 6 bases and 0 bases respectively, with 15 bases between them. Germline loops: CDR1 SNHLY, CDR2 FYNNEI. The CDR3 covers 16 residues. In nucleotides, the CDR3 is TGTGCCAGCAGGCTACTGGGGGGTAGCTCCTACAATGAGCAGTTCTTC. This codes for CASRLLGGSSYNEQFF.

The rearrangement links TRBV29-1 to TRBJ1-2, with D hard to call. There are 13 residues in the CDR3. Trimming took off 3 bases at V and 3 bases at J, with 11 bases between the two ends. Per the germline V gene, CDR1 is SQVTM and CDR2 is ANQGSEA. DNA of the CDR3: TGCAGCGTTGATGGCGGCGCCTACTATGGCTACACCTTC. Translating gives CSVDGGAYYGYTF.

V and J are TRBV19 and TRBJ2-3, with 8 bases fitting TRBD1. The CDR3 extends over 14 amino acids. Germline CDR1 is LNHDA and CDR2 is SQIVND (reference sequence). V gave up 4 bases and J gave up 7 bases; unmatched junction bases: 7. CDR3 loop: CASSTTTGANTQYF. In DNA, the CDR3 is TGTGCCAGTAGTACAACGACAGGGGCGAATACGCAGTATTTT. The variable domain in full, with the rest retrieved from reference TRBV19 and TRBJ2-3, is DGGITQSPKYLFRKEGQNVTLSCEQNLNHDAMYWYRQDPGQGLRLIYYSQIVNDFQKGDIAEGYSVSREKKESFPLTVTSAQKNPTAFYLCASSTTTGANTQYFGPGTRLTVL.

The chain uses TRBV19 and TRBJ2-3; TRBD2 might be the D (6 bases). Trimming cost V 1 base and J 2 bases, with 10 bases left between them. The CDR3 covers 15 residues. Germline assignment: CDR1 LNHDA and CDR2 SQIVND (reference sequence). For the CDR3, the DNA is TGTGCCAGTAGTATAGTCGGCGGGGACACAGATACGCAGTATTTT. Residues: CASSIVGGDTDTQYF.

This chain connects TRBV6-6 to TRBJ2-1; the match to TRBD2 covers 10 bases. The CDR3 covers 17 residues. The germline V gene encodes CDR1 MNHNY and CDR2 SVGAGI (reference sequence). V shed 5 bases, J shed 1 base, and the junction held 8 bases outside the gene matches. The CDR3 spells CASSLSSGGDSYNEQFF. CDR3 nucleotides: TGTGCCAGCAGTCTTTCTAGCGGGGGCGATTCCTACAATGAGCAGTTCTTC.

The CDR3 sequence: CASGFETSSSYNSPLHF. DNA for the CDR3: TGTGCTAGTGGTTTCGAGACATCGAGCTCCTATAATTCACCCCTCCACTTT. The chain employs TRBV12-5 and TRBJ1-6; no clear D gene. The V gene lost 3 bases and the J gene lost 0 bases, with 12 bases spanning the gap. The CDR3 extends over 17 amino acids. CDR1 is LGHNT, CDR2 FRNRAP, per germline.

In DNA, the CDR3 is TGCAGTGCTAGTAATACAGCAGAAGCTTTCTTT. It translates to CSASNTAEAFF. The rearrangement uses TRBV20-1 and TRBJ1-1; D call uncertain. Germline assignment: CDR1 DFQATT and CDR2 SNEGSKA (reference sequence). The CDR3 runs 11 residues. Trimming cost V 3 bases and J 8 bases, with 10 bases left between them.

This sequence joins TRBV7-9 and TRBJ2-1, with D possibly being TRBD1 (5 bases). The CDR3 totals 15 residues. The V end lost 3 bases, the J end lost 4 bases, and 13 bases lay between the germline ends. CDR1 is SEHNR and CDR2 is FQNEAQ in the germline V gene (reference sequence). The CDR3 coding sequence is TGTGCCAGCAGCTTTTACAGGTCCCAATACAATGAGCAGTTCTTC. Translated, it gives CASSFYRSQYNEQFF.

J is TRBJ1-2 and V is TRBV10-3; D may be TRBD1 (5 bases). The CDR3 consists of 13 residues. CDR1 and CDR2 from the germline V gene are ENHRY and SYGVKD. The V end was cut by 8 bases, the J end by 6 bases, with 16 bases between. The CDR3 DNA reads as TGTGCCATCCACCAGGGTGGGATGGATGGCTACACCTTC. Translating gives CAIHQGGMDGYTF.

The V gene is TRBV19, the J gene TRBJ1-3; D ambiguous. Trimming took off 3 bases at V and 3 bases at J, with 9 bases between the two ends. The CDR3 length is 14 residues. Germline V gene sequence: CDR1 LNHDA, CDR2 SQIVND (reference sequence). CDR3 loop: CASSIEGLGNTIYF. In DNA, the CDR3 is TGTGCCAGTAGTATCGAGGGCCTTGGAAACACCATATATTTT.

In this sample, this clone turned up a few times. V gene TRBV19 combines with J gene TRBJ1-4; no clear D. The CDR3 is 16 residues long. Germline CDR1 is LNHDA and CDR2 is SQIVND (reference sequence). The V and J ends lost 5 bases and 6 bases respectively, with 19 bases between them. The CDR3 DNA reads TGTGCCAGTAGTCACCTCCAGACAAGGATGGATGAAAAACTGTTTTTT. Encoded protein: CASSHLQTRMDEKLFF.

The table lists this clone with a count of one. The chain carries TRBV10-3 and TRBJ1-6; maybe TRBD1 (6 bases). CDR1 ENHRY and CDR2 SYGVKD come from the germline V gene. V lost 10 bases and J 5 bases, leaving 15 bases between the germline ends. The CDR3 is 14 residues long. The CDR3 region is CATRQAFNNSPLHF. In DNA form, the CDR3 reads TGTGCCACCCGACAGGCCTTCAATAATTCACCCCTCCACTTT.

The genes are TRBV5-4 and TRBJ1-4, with 7 bases fitting TRBD1. V was pared by 4 bases and J by 8 bases, with 8 bases of the junction left unmatched. CDR1 SGHNT and CDR2 YYREEE come from the germline V gene (reference sequence). The CDR3 sequence is 14 residues long. Here the CDR3 DNA reads TGTGCCAGCAGCGACCGACAGGGCGGGGAAAAACTGTTTTTT. The encoded protein is CASSDRQGGEKLFF.